The 10 T cell receptor beta chains presented below share a single source sample, sequenced in a study of blood T cell repertoires in COVID-19. Clones were sequenced by immunoSEQ multiplex PCR, and TCRdb holds only the in-frame ones, with some missing. The sample lists hundreds of thousands of clones, around 90% occurring once. The source material was peripheral blood. All receptors derive from a woman aged 50 to 60 with COVID-19, enrolled during active disease.

V and J are TRBV11-3 and TRBJ2-3; 8 nucleotides align to TRBD1. CDR1 is SGHNT and CDR2 is YENEEA in the germline V gene. With 5 bases clipped from V and 3 bases from J, the junction kept 4 bases outside the gene matches. The CDR3 is 14 residues long. CDR3 bases: TGTGCCAGCAGCCTTGACAGGGGTACAGATACGCAGTATTTT. Its protein product is CASSLDRGTDTQYF. Looking up the rest from reference TRBV11-3 and TRBJ2-3 gives the full variable domain: EAGVVQSPRYKIIEKKQPVAFWCNPISGHNTLYWYLQNLGQGPELLIRYENEEAVDDSQLPKDRFSAERLKGVDSTLKIQPAELGDSAVYLCASSLDRGTDTQYFGPGTRLTVL.

The gene calls are TRBV5-1 and TRBJ2-2; possibly TRBD2 for D (6 bases). The CDR3 sequence is 17 residues long. CDR1 SGHRS and CDR2 YFSETQ come from the germline V gene. Trimming removed 4 bases at V and 1 base at J, with 17 bases between. CDR3 amino acids: CASSPESPGLNTGELFF. CDR3 sequence (DNA): TGCGCCAGCAGCCCGGAAAGTCCGGGACTGAACACCGGGGAGCTGTTTTTT.

The V gene is TRBV10-3, the J gene TRBJ2-1; TRBD2 aligns across 13 bases. The V gene's germline CDR1 is ENHRY and CDR2 SYGVKD. V lost 4 bases, J lost 7 bases, and 7 bases stayed unmatched. The CDR3 consists of 16 residues. The DNA for the CDR3 is TGTGCCATCAGTGTATTGACTAGCGGGGGGAGTAATGAGCAGTTCTTC. It translates to CAISVLTSGGSNEQFF.

The DNA of the CDR3 is TGTGCCAGCAGCTTAGCGAGGCGATCGGAGGTGGCTTTCTTT. As protein: CASSLARRSEVAFF. This chain links TRBV7-8 with TRBJ1-1, with unresolved D. CDR3 length: 14 amino acids. V shed 0 bases and J shed 11 bases, with 16 bases lying between them. Germline assignment: CDR1 SGHVS and CDR2 FQNEAQ.

V usage is TRBV5-8 and J usage is TRBJ1-6, with D possibly matching TRBD1 (5 bases). The V end lost 1 base, the J end lost 9 bases, and 11 bases lay between the germline ends. The CDR3 has 14 amino acids. The germline gives CDR1 SGHTS, CDR2 YDEGEE. The CDR3 DNA reads as TGTGCCAGCAGCTTGTTGGGGGGGACTTCACCCCTCCACTTT. This encodes CASSLLGGTSPLHF.

The chain couples TRBV28 to TRBJ1-1, with TRBD1 matching 7 bases. J was trimmed by 4 bases and V by 8 bases; bases with no gene match: 10. The CDR3 is made up of 14 amino acids. Germline lookup yields CDR1 MDHEN and CDR2 SYDVKM. The CDR3 region has the DNA TGTGCCAGCCGAAAAGACAGGGAAGGCACTGAAGCTTTCTTT. It codes for CASRKDREGTEAFF.

The chain has TRBV7-9 and TRBJ1-2, with D possibly matching TRBD1 (5 bases). Germline V gene sequence: CDR1 SEHNR, CDR2 FQNEAQ (reference sequence). The CDR3 has 15 amino acids. V lost 2 bases, J lost 5 bases, and 15 bases lay in between. The CDR3 DNA reads TGTGCCAGCAGCTTAAACTTCGCAGGGATTTATGGCTACACCTTC. It translates to CASSLNFAGIYGYTF.

The chain recombines TRBV30 with TRBJ1-1; 8 nucleotides match TRBD1. V lost 3 bases, J lost 11 bases, and 11 bases stayed unmatched. The CDR3 totals 13 residues. The germline V gene encodes CDR1 GTSNPN and CDR2 SVGIG (reference sequence). CDR3 protein: CAWRTGVRPRAFF. DNA of the CDR3: TGTGCCTGGAGGACAGGGGTCCGACCTAGGGCTTTCTTT.

This chain connects TRBV2 to TRBJ1-4; D might be TRBD1 (5 bases). The CDR3 consists of 14 residues. The V gene lost 7 bases and the J gene lost 13 bases, with 22 bases spanning the gap. From germline, CDR1 is SNHLY and CDR2 FYNNEI. The CDR3 is CASTPGSSSGGLFF. Here the CDR3 DNA reads TGTGCCAGCACGCCCGGGTCTTCGTCCGGGGGACTGTTTTTT.

The CDR3 loop is CASSLGGTVRDSPLHF. The CDR3 nucleotides read TGTGCCAGCAGCTTGGGAGGGACAGTCAGGGATTCACCCCTCCACTTT. The rearrangement joins TRBV5-4 to TRBJ1-6; 7 bases fit TRBD1. Germline V gene sequence: CDR1 SGHNT, CDR2 YYREEE (reference sequence). V lost 0 bases, J lost 8 bases, and 8 bases stayed unmatched. The CDR3 loop spans 16 amino acids.